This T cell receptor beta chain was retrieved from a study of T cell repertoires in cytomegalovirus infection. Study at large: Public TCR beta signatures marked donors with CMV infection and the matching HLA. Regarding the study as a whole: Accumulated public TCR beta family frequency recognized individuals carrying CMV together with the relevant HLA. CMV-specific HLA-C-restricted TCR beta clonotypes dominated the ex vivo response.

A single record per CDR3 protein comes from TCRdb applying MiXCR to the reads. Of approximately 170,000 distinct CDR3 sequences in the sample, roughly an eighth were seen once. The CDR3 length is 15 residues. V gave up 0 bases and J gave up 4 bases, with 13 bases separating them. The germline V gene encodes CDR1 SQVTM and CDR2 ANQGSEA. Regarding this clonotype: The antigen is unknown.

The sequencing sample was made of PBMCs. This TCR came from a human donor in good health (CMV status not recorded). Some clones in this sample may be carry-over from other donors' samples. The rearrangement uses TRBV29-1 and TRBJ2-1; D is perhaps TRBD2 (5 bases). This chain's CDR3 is CSVEDGESSYNEQFF. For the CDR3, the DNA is TGCAGCGTTGAAGATGGGGAGTCGTCTTACAATGAGCAGTTCTTC.